This is a list of T cell receptor beta chains from one sample in a study of CD8 T cells in Susac syndrome. TCRdb used MiXCR to reprocess the immunoSEQ multiplex PCR reads, holding one entry per CDR3 protein. The sample yields more than 150,000 distinct CDR3 sequences, roughly 94% seen once. Sequenced sample: CD8+ T cells from PBMCs. The receptors shown here come from a human donor with Susac syndrome. The CDR3 runs from the conserved cysteine through the conserved F or W. The order of the fields is V gene, clone size, D gene, J gene, CDR3 DNA, CDR3 protein. D genes are given only for firm matches. The size of a clone is reported for some rows only, either as once, few or many, or as a class for expanded clones.

v_call: TRBV2; clone_size: NA; d_call: NA; j_call: TRBJ1-1; cdr3_nt: TGTGCCAGCAGGACCTACCCCGGGCCCGGACCGAACACTGAAGCTTTCTTT; cdr3_aa: CASRTYPGPGPNTEAFF
v_call: TRBV5-6; clone_size: NA; d_call: NA; j_call: TRBJ2-1; cdr3_nt: TGTGCCAGCAGCTTACCGGAACAGCGTTACAATGAGCAGTTCTTC; cdr3_aa: CASSLPEQRYNEQFF
v_call: TRBV19; clone_size: NA; d_call: NA; j_call: TRBJ1-5; cdr3_nt: TGTGCCAGTAGTTCCGGACTTTTATGGAGCAATCAGCCCCAGCATTTT; cdr3_aa: CASSSGLLWSNQPQHF
v_call: TRBV4-1; clone_size: NA; d_call: TRBD1; j_call: TRBJ1-1; cdr3_nt: TGCGCCAGCAGGAAAGGGACAGGAGAAGCTGCTGAAGCTTTCTTT; cdr3_aa: CASRKGTGEAAEAFF
v_call: TRBV5-6; clone_size: NA; d_call: NA; j_call: TRBJ1-1; cdr3_nt: TGTGCCAGCAGCTTCGGCGTTTCGACTGAAGCTTTCTTT; cdr3_aa: CASSFGVSTEAFF
v_call: TRBV27; clone_size: NA; d_call: TRBD1; j_call: TRBJ2-3; cdr3_nt: TGTGCCAGCAGTATGAACAGGGGAACTAGCACAGATACGCAGTATTTT; cdr3_aa: CASSMNRGTSTDTQYF
v_call: TRBV27; clone_size: NA; d_call: NA; j_call: TRBJ2-7; cdr3_nt: TGTGCCAGCAGGCTTACAGCATACTCCTACGAGCAGTACTTC; cdr3_aa: CASRLTAYSYEQYF
v_call: TRBV7-8; clone_size: NA; d_call: NA; j_call: TRBJ2-5; cdr3_nt: TGTGCCAGCAGCTTAGCTACGGCACAAGAGACCCAGTACTTC; cdr3_aa: CASSLATAQETQYF
v_call: TRBV6-5; clone_size: NA; d_call: NA; j_call: TRBJ1-1; cdr3_nt: TGTGCCAGCAGTTACTCGACGGGCACTGAAGCTTTCTTT; cdr3_aa: CASSYSTGTEAFF
v_call: TRBV9; clone_size: once; d_call: NA; j_call: TRBJ1-5; cdr3_nt: TGTGCCAGCAGCTCTAGTTCGGGATACGGTCAGCCCCAGCATTTT; cdr3_aa: CASSSSSGYGQPQHF
v_call: TRBV7-6; clone_size: NA; d_call: TRBD1; j_call: TRBJ2-7; cdr3_nt: TGTGCCAGCAGCCTCTGGACAGGGCTCGAGCAGTACTTC; cdr3_aa: CASSLWTGLEQYF
v_call: TRBV29-1; clone_size: NA; d_call: NA; j_call: TRBJ2-7; cdr3_nt: TGCAGCGTTGAGGCAGCACCGTACGAGCAGTACTTC; cdr3_aa: CSVEAAPYEQYF
v_call: TRBV20-1; clone_size: NA; d_call: NA; j_call: TRBJ1-1; cdr3_nt: TGCAGTGCCATAACTTTTGGGAAGGGGCGCACTGAAGCTTTCTTT; cdr3_aa: CSAITFGKGRTEAFF
v_call: TRBV5-6; clone_size: NA; d_call: NA; j_call: TRBJ1-2; cdr3_nt: TGTGCCAGCAGCTTGGCGGGGGCCTCCACCTATGGCTACACCTTC; cdr3_aa: CASSLAGASTYGYTF
v_call: TRBV9; clone_size: NA; d_call: NA; j_call: TRBJ1-1; cdr3_nt: TGTGCCAGCAGCGTAGGCCACAACACTGAAGCTTTCTTT; cdr3_aa: CASSVGHNTEAFF
v_call: TRBV12-3/TRBV12-4; clone_size: NA; d_call: NA; j_call: TRBJ1-5; cdr3_nt: TGTGCCAGCAGTTTGTACAGGGAAAATCAGCCCCAGCATTTT; cdr3_aa: CASSLYRENQPQHF
v_call: TRBV4-2; clone_size: NA; d_call: TRBD1; j_call: TRBJ1-1; cdr3_nt: TGTGCCAGCAGCCAAGAGGCAGGGGGAGGCACTGAAGCTTTCTTT; cdr3_aa: CASSQEAGGGTEAFF
v_call: TRBV20-1; clone_size: NA; d_call: TRBD2; j_call: TRBJ2-3; cdr3_nt: TGCAGTGCTAGCCTAGCGGGGGGGCACACAGATACGCAGTATTTT; cdr3_aa: CSASLAGGHTDTQYF
v_call: TRBV20-1; clone_size: NA; d_call: TRBD1; j_call: TRBJ2-7; cdr3_nt: TGCAGTGCTAGAGATCCAGGGGGCGACGAGCAGTACTTC; cdr3_aa: CSARDPGGDEQYF
v_call: TRBV13; clone_size: NA; d_call: NA; j_call: TRBJ1-1; cdr3_nt: TGTGCCAGCAGCTTAGGTCCGGGCCAAGACACTGAAGCTTTCTTT; cdr3_aa: CASSLGPGQDTEAFF
v_call: TRBV4-1; clone_size: NA; d_call: NA; j_call: TRBJ1-5; cdr3_nt: TGCGCCAGCAGCCAAGAGGATCAGCCCCAGCATTTT; cdr3_aa: CASSQEDQPQHF
v_call: TRBV4-2; clone_size: NA; d_call: TRBD2; j_call: TRBJ2-5; cdr3_nt: TGTGCCAGCAGCCGTTACTTGACTAGCCAAAGGGTGGAGACCCAGTACTTC; cdr3_aa: CASSRYLTSQRVETQYF
v_call: TRBV15; clone_size: NA; d_call: NA; j_call: TRBJ2-1; cdr3_nt: TGTGCCACCAGCAGAGACTGGGGCAGGGACTACAATGAGCAGTTCTTC; cdr3_aa: CATSRDWGRDYNEQFF
v_call: TRBV28; clone_size: NA; d_call: NA; j_call: TRBJ1-5; cdr3_nt: TGTGCCAGCAGTGTCGGTTCGGGGGCACCCAATCAGCCCCAGCATTTT; cdr3_aa: CASSVGSGAPNQPQHF
v_call: TRBV9; clone_size: NA; d_call: NA; j_call: TRBJ2-3; cdr3_nt: TGTGCCAGCAGCGTAGCTAAAGACCGGGTCGGGACAGATACGCAGTATTTT; cdr3_aa: CASSVAKDRVGTDTQYF